A single sample is the source of the 18 T cell receptor beta chains below, sequenced in a study of blood T cells in healthy people across ages. Then a second PCR, running about 7 to 11 cycles, was carried out with a sample-barcoded 5' primer and a J-beta primer mix. TCRdb ran MiXCR on the 5' RACE reads and lists one entry per CDR3 protein. The data show roughly 1,300,000 distinct CDR3 sequences, with 45% to 70% seen just once and roughly 6.3% held by the top ten. Sequenced input: blood. The receptor set was obtained from a young man in good health.

This chain links TRBV4-1 with TRBJ2-3, with D maybe TRBD1 (6 bases). The germline CDR1 and CDR2 sequences are MGHRA and YSYEKL. V was cut by 3 bases and J by 2 bases, with 18 bases left in between. The CDR3 length is 17 residues. The CDR3 sequence: CASSQEPGTGNTDTQYF. The CDR3 coding sequence is TGCGCCAGCAGCCAGGAGCCGGGAACAGGGAACACAGATACGCAGTATTTT.

The V gene is TRBV4-3, the J gene TRBJ2-7; D gene unclear. From germline, CDR1 is LGHNA and CDR2 YSLEER. The CDR3 covers 14 residues. The V gene lost 0 bases and the J gene lost 6 bases, with 12 bases spanning the gap. CDR3 region: CASSQDMSAAEQYF. The CDR3 nucleotides read TGCGCCAGCAGCCAAGATATGAGCGCAGCCGAGCAGTACTTC.

This clonotype was seen only a few times. V and J are TRBV12-3 or TRBV12-4 and TRBJ1-2, with TRBD1 as a possible D gene (5 bases). The CDR3 runs 12 residues. V was cut by 6 bases and J by 7 bases, with 12 bases left in between. The CDR3 nucleotides are TGTGCCAGCAGCAGACAGACTGGTGGCTACACCTTC. Translated: CASSRQTGGYTF.

The rearrangement links TRBV6-5 to TRBJ2-7; TRBD2 agrees at 12 bases. The CDR3 has 16 amino acids. Germline CDR1 is MNHEY and CDR2 is SVGAGI. Germline trimming cut 4 bases from V and 5 bases from J; bases unmatched to any gene: 9. The CDR3 bases are TGTGCCAGCAGTTCCCTAGCGGGAGGGCCGCTAAACGAGCAGTACTTC. It codes for CASSSLAGGPLNEQYF.

The chain combines TRBV6-5 with TRBJ2-5; TRBD2 agrees at 10 bases. CDR3 length: 16 amino acids. CDR1 MNHEY and CDR2 SVGAGI come from the germline V gene. V lost 0 bases, J lost 1 base, and 2 bases stayed unmatched. The CDR3 sequence: CASSYSTSGAQETQYF. CDR3 in DNA: TGTGCCAGCAGTTACTCAACTAGCGGGGCCCAAGAGACCCAGTACTTC.

This clonotype has only one observation. CDR3 bases: TGTGCCAGCAGCCATGACTACTACGAGCAGTACTTC. Protein sequence: CASSHDYYEQYF. The rearrangement links TRBV3-1 to TRBJ2-7; TRBD2 might be the D (5 bases). CDR3 length: 12 residues. CDR1 and CDR2 (germline): LGHDT, YNNKEL (reference sequence). Between the trimmed V and J ends, which lost 3 bases and 3 bases, there was a span of 6 bases.

This chain joins TRBV20-1 and TRBJ1-1; D ambiguous. CDR1 is DFQATT, CDR2 SNEGSKA, per germline (reference sequence). The V and J ends lost 3 bases and 0 bases respectively, with 11 bases between them. The CDR3 extends over 14 amino acids. CDR3 in amino acids: CSARGANMNTEAFF. The CDR3 bases are TGCAGTGCTAGGGGAGCCAACATGAACACTGAAGCTTTCTTT.

The V and J genes are TRBV7-9 and TRBJ2-5, with D possibly TRBD2 on 6 matching bases. Germline lookup yields CDR1 SEHNR and CDR2 FQNEAQ (reference sequence). Trimming removed 10 bases from V and 3 bases from J, with 21 bases in between. CDR3 length equals 15 residues. The CDR3 sequence: CANTMLTRPKETQYF. CDR3 sequence (DNA): TGTGCCAACACAATGCTGACTAGACCAAAAGAGACCCAGTACTTC.

This clonotype was counted a single time. This chain joins TRBV12-3 or TRBV12-4 and TRBJ1-2; D is unresolved. The V end was cut by 6 bases, the J end by 5 bases, with 19 bases between. This CDR3 spans 15 amino acids. The CDR3 loop reads CASSPGPPGPYGYTF. The CDR3 DNA reads as TGTGCCAGCAGCCCGGGCCCCCCTGGGCCTTATGGCTACACCTTC.

V is TRBV5-6 and J is TRBJ2-7; the D is unclear. With the DNA end fitting TRBJ2-5 better, the J assignment may be wrong. The CDR3 is made up of 14 amino acids. Germline assignment: CDR1 SGHDT and CDR2 YYEEEE. The CDR3 loop reads CASSSGPTAETQYF. DNA of the CDR3: TGTGCCAGCAGCTCGGGCCCCACCGCAGAGACCCAGTACTTC.

This clonotype showed up many times. The junction departs from the called germline gene at one end, perhaps through a read error. The rearrangement uses TRBV5-1 and TRBJ2-1, with D perhaps TRBD1 or TRBD2 (5 bases each). The germline V gene has CDR1 SGHRS and CDR2 YFSETQ. The length of the CDR3 is 14 residues. DNA for the CDR3: TGTGCCAGCAGCTTAGAGGGGTCCTACAATGAGCAGTTCTTC. This encodes CASSLEGSYNEQFF.

This clonotype was counted between two and nine times. This rearrangement joins TRBV4-1 to TRBJ2-7, with D maybe TRBD1 (6 bases). Looked up from germline, CDR1 is MGHRA and CDR2 is YSYEKL. The CDR3 spans 12 residues. V lost 10 bases and J 7 bases, leaving 17 bases between the germline ends. CDR3 coding DNA: TGCGCCACTAGAGGGGGAAGGGGTGAGCAGTACTTC. It is translated as CATRGGRGEQYF.

The rearrangement joins TRBV12-3 or TRBV12-4 to TRBJ2-4, with 14 nucleotides matching TRBD2. Trimming took 7 bases from V and 13 from J; bases not matched to a gene: 21. CDR3 length: 18 amino acids. The chain's CDR3 is CASTQGTSGRLNYNEQYF. Here the CDR3 DNA reads TGTGCCAGCACCCAGGGGACTAGCGGGAGACTAAATTACAATGAGCAGTACTTC.

This chain uses TRBV11-1 with TRBJ1-1, with D unresolved. V shed 1 base and J shed 4 bases, with 10 bases lying between them. In germline, CDR1 is SGHAT, CDR2 FQDESV (reference sequence). The CDR3 consists of 14 residues. CDR3 sequence (DNA): TGTGCCAGCAGCTTAGACCCACCCGGCACTGAAGCTTTCTTT. Amino acids: CASSLDPPGTEAFF.

The chain's CDR3 is CSVEGRGLRYF. The CDR3 DNA is TGCAGCGTTGAAGGACGGGGGCTAAGGTACTTC. The V call is TRBV29-1, the J call TRBJ2-4, with D perhaps TRBD1 or TRBD2 (6 bases each). Trimming left V 1 base short and J 15 bases short, with 13 bases between. Germline V gene sequence: CDR1 SQVTM, CDR2 ANQGSEA. The CDR3 runs to 11 residues.

The chain links TRBV11-2 to TRBJ1-1, with D uncertain. The V end lost 3 bases, the J end lost 5 bases, and 7 bases lay between the germline ends. The CDR3 sequence is 12 residues long. Germline CDR1 reads SGHAT; CDR2 reads FQNNGV. The CDR3: CASSLWETEAFF. The CDR3 bases are TGTGCCAGCAGCTTGTGGGAGACTGAAGCTTTCTTT. The full variable domain, in which reference TRBV11-2 and TRBJ1-1 provide the parts outside the CDR3, is EAGVAQSPRYKIIEKRQSVAFWCNPISGHATLYWYQQILGQGPKLLIQFQNNGVVDDSQLPKDRFSAERLKGVDSTLKIQPAKLEDSAVYLCASSLWETEAFFGQGTRLTVV.

This clonotype was counted between two and nine times. The CDR3 loop reads CASSPLRGGNTEAFF. The CDR3 nucleotides read TGCGCCAGCAGCCCACTCAGGGGTGGGAACACTGAAGCTTTCTTT. The genes are TRBV4-1 and TRBJ1-1, with D possibly being TRBD1 (6 bases). Germline V gene lookup returns CDR1 MGHRA and CDR2 YSYEKL. V was shortened by 4 bases and J by 1 base, with 13 bases between the two germline ends. The CDR3 covers 15 residues.

The J gene is TRBJ2-1, the V gene TRBV5-1, with D uncertain. Germline CDR1 is SGHRS and CDR2 is YFSETQ. The ends were cut back, 4 bases at V and 4 bases at J, with 15 bases in the middle. The CDR3 sequence is 15 residues long. The CDR3 DNA follows: TGCGCCAGCAGCGCCCCGAGAGACGCTTACAATGAGCAGTTCTTC. It specifies CASSAPRDAYNEQFF.